This T cell receptor (beta chain) emerged from a study of blood T cell repertoires in COVID-19. As for the study in general: Collection of acute and convalescent COVID-19 samples took place in the United States, Italy and Spain. T cells, B-cell-depleted T cells, or PBMCs provided the cDNA or gDNA that served as material.

The germline CDR1 and CDR2 sequences are SGHTA and FQGNSA. The CDR3 length is 15 residues. Trimming shortened V by 2 bases and J by 0 bases, and 8 bases separated the two germline ends. Authors' methods: The authors estimated nucleated cell counts from reference gene primer amplification. Profiled with immunoSEQ multiplex PCR; TCRdb holds only in-frame clones, not every one. D and trimming were read from the DNA, whereas the V and J calls and clone size are those reported in that table. The sample records 140,000 to 150,000 clones, more than 70% being singletons. Sequences were obtained from peripheral blood. The clonotype was recovered from a human donor in a cohort sampled during active COVID-19. J is TRBJ1-5 and V is TRBV7-2; no definite D call. The CDR3 bases are TGTGCCAGCAGCTTACGGGTTAATAGCAATCAGCCCCAGCATTTT. This gives the protein CASSLRVNSNQPQHF.